The TCR beta chain under discussion was sequenced for a study of blood T cell repertoires in COVID-19. Germline loops: CDR1 LGHNT, CDR2 FRNRAP. CDR3 length equals 13 residues. Trimming stripped 0 bases from V and 6 bases from J, with 8 bases between. Produced via immunoSEQ multiplex PCR; TCRdb's table is partial and in-frame only. This sample has over 300,000 clones, with roughly 85% found just once. The chain combines TRBV12-5 with TRBJ1-2, with unresolved D. The clonotype was recovered from a human donor in a cohort sampled during active COVID-19. The specimen was peripheral blood. CDR3 protein: CASGLVRGNGYTF. The CDR3 DNA is TGTGCTAGTGGTTTGGTACGGGGAAATGGCTACACCTTC.